A selection of T cell receptor beta chains follows, all from one sample in a study of CXCR3 chemokines and chemotherapy response in bladder cancer. TCRdb processed the PCR reads anew with MiXCR; each CDR3 protein has one entry. Here the sample spans about 3,000 distinct CDR3 sequences, 15% to 20% being singletons. The specimen was collected from a patient whose treatment included neoadjuvant chemotherapy. Receptors originate from a human donor with bladder cancer that did not respond to neoadjuvant chemotherapy. CDR3s include the opening cysteine and the closing phenylalanine or tryptophan. D genes are given only for firm matches. Only some rows state a clone size, as once, few, many or a class for expanded clones.

clone_size d_call j_call v_call cdr3_aa cdr3_nt
many . TRBJ2-5 TRBV20-1 CSATSETQYF TGCAGTGCTACCTCAGAGACCCAGTACTTC
many . TRBJ2-7 TRBV4-1 CASSQDLNFPLREQYF TGCGCCAGCAGCCAAGATCTGAACTTCCCTCTCCGTGAGCAGTACTTC
many TRBD2 TRBJ2-5 TRBV20-1 CSARGPGLAGWETQYF TGCAGTGCTAGAGGCCCGGGACTAGCGGGGTGGGAGACCCAGTACTTC
medium-sized . TRBJ2-5 TRBV7-2 CASSLSGLGKETQYF TGTGCCAGCAGCTTATCGGGGTTAGGGAAAGAGACCCAGTACTTC
medium-sized TRBD1 TRBJ2-7 TRBV19 CASSSGQGYTYEQYF TGTGCCAGTAGTTCCGGACAGGGTTACACCTACGAGCAGTACTTC
few . TRBJ2-2 TRBV6-1 CASVRGREQYFGPGVPGELFF .
many TRBD1 TRBJ1-1 TRBV5-5 CASSLEDRGITEAFF TGTGCCAGCAGCTTAGAGGACAGGGGAATCACTGAAGCTTTCTTT
medium-sized TRBD1 TRBJ2-7 TRBV19 CASSRGQGGYEQYF TGTGCCAGTAGTAGGGGACAGGGAGGCTACGAGCAGTACTTC
once TRBD1 TRBJ2-1 TRBV10-3 CAISEGGEQFF TGTGCCATCAGTGAAGGGGGCGAGCAGTTCTTC
medium-sized TRBD2 TRBJ2-1 TRBV5-6 CASSAAYGLENNEQFF TGTGCCAGCAGCGCCGCCTACGGACTAGAGAACAATGAGCAGTTCTTC
many TRBD1 TRBJ1-4 TRBV5-5 CASSLEGQNNEKLFF TGTGCCAGCAGCTTGGAGGGACAGAATAATGAAAAACTGTTTTTT
many . TRBJ1-1 TRBV18 CASSPPGATEAFF TGTGCCAGCTCACCACCAGGGGCCACTGAAGCTTTCTTT
. . TRBJ2-1 TRBV7-9 CASSSGGSEQFF TGTGCCAGCAGCTCCGGTGGGAGTGAGCAGTTCTTC
. TRBD2 TRBJ2-7 TRBV6-5 CASTPDPSGVYEQYF TGTGCCAGCACACCTGACCCTAGCGGAGTCTACGAGCAGTACTTC
many . TRBJ1-5 TRBV11-3 CASSLEWPGPVYQPQHF TGTGCCAGCAGCTTAGAGTGGCCGGGACCTGTATATCAGCCCCAGCATTTT
many . TRBJ2-3 TRBV9 CASSVEASPSTDTQYF TGTGCCAGCAGCGTAGAGGCTAGCCCTAGCACAGATACGCAGTATTTT
many . TRBJ2-7 TRBV12-3/TRBV12-4 CASSLGSLRYEQYF TGTGCCAGCAGTTTAGGGTCTCTACGCTACGAGCAGTACTTC
medium-sized . TRBJ2-3 TRBV12-3/TRBV12-4 CASSLEIATDTQYF TGTGCCAGCAGTTTAGAGATAGCTACAGATACGCAGTATTTT
medium-sized . TRBJ1-1 TRBV27 CASRLTVAATEAFF TGTGCCAGCAGGTTGACAGTGGCCGCCACTGAAGCTTTCTTT
many TRBD2 TRBJ2-5 TRBV7-9 CASSVSGGGPQTQYF TGTGCCAGCAGCGTTAGCGGGGGGGGACCACAGACCCAGTACTTC
medium-sized . TRBJ1-1 TRBV6-2/TRBV6-3 CASSDLGTEAFF TGTGCCAGCAGTGACCTGGGCACTGAAGCTTTCTTT
. . TRBJ2-3 TRBV20-1 CSARRWVPDTQYF TGCAGTGCTAGACGCTGGGTCCCAGATACGCAGTATTTT
. TRBD2 TRBJ2-1 TRBV7-3 CASSPTSGGPASMFF TGTGCCAGCAGCCCAACTAGCGGGGGGCCCGCTAGTATGTTCTTC
many TRBD1 TRBJ1-6 TRBV20-1 CSALDRGLNSPLHF TGCAGTGCTTTGGACAGGGGGCTGAATTCACCCCTCCACTTT
many TRBD1 TRBJ1-6 TRBV12-3/TRBV12-4 CAIRTGGRHSPLHF TGTGCCATCCGAACAGGGGGCCGGCATTCACCCCTCCACTTT
medium-sized . TRBJ2-7 TRBV7-2 CASSPQGGEHYEQYF TGTGCCAGCAGCCCCCAGGGGGGGGAGCATTACGAGCAGTACTTC
many . TRBJ1-2 TRBV18 CASSPGEHGYTF TGTGCCAGCTCACCAGGGGAACATGGCTACACCTTC
many . TRBJ1-3 TRBV12-3/TRBV12-4 CASRTGSSGNTIYF TGTGCCAGCAGAACAGGGAGCTCTGGAAACACCATATATTTT
medium-sized . TRBJ2-3 TRBV12-3/TRBV12-4 CASSLPPPTDTQYF TGTGCCAGCAGTTTACCCCCCCCTACAGATACGCAGTATTTT
large TRBD1 TRBJ1-6 TRBV6-5 CATTGQGNSPLHF TGTGCCACCACGGGACAGGGGAATTCACCCCTCCACTTT
medium-sized TRBD1 TRBJ1-2 TRBV28 CASRSGGWWSLSGYTF TGTGCCAGCAGATCAGGGGGCTGGTGGAGCTTATCTGGCTACACCTTC
. TRBD1 TRBJ2-5 TRBV7-2 CARDRVRETQYF TGTGCCAGGGACAGGGTTCGGGAGACCCAGTACTTC
large . TRBJ2-6 TRBV6-6 CASSNGNRDGSSGANVLTF TGTGCCAGCAGCAACGGGAACAGGGATGGGAGCTCTGGGGCCAACGTCCTGACTTTC
medium-sized . TRBJ2-7 TRBV6-2/TRBV6-3 CASSSPPTYEQYF TGTGCCAGCAGTTCCCCCCCGACCTACGAGCAGTACTTC
few TRBD1 TRBJ1-3 TRBV24-1 CATSDRGQSSGNTIYF TGTGCCACCAGTGACCGGGGACAGAGCTCTGGAAACACCATATATTTT
. . TRBJ1-2 TRBV6-1 CASNEQGLIYGYTF TGTGCCAGCAATGAACAGGGACTAATCTATGGCTACACCTTC
medium-sized . TRBJ2-1 TRBV29-1 CSVGPGSYNEQFF TGCAGCGTAGGGCCCGGCTCCTACAATGAGCAGTTCTTC